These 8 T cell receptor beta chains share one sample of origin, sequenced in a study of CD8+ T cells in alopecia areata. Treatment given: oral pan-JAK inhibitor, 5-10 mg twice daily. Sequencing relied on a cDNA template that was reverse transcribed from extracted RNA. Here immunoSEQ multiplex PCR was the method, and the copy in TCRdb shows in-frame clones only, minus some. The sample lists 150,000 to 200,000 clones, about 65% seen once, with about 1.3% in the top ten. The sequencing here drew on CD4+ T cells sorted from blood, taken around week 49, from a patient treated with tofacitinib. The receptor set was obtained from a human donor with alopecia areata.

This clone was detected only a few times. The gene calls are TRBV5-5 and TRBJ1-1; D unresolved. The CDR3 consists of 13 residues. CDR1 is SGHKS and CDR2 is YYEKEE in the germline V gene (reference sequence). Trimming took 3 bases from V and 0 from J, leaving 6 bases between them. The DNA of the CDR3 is TGTGCCAGCAGCTGGGCCATGAACACTGAAGCTTTCTTT. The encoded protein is CASSWAMNTEAFF.

This chain's CDR3 is CASRQLVGTGADTQYF. The CDR3 DNA reads as TGCGCCAGCAGGCAGCTCGTCGGGACAGGGGCAGATACGCAGTATTTT. The chain joins TRBV5-1 to TRBJ2-3, with 10 bases fitting TRBD1. The germline V gene has CDR1 SGHRS and CDR2 YFSETQ. Trimming cost V 5 bases and J 4 bases; bases outside gene matches: 10. The CDR3 covers 16 residues.

The CDR3 protein is CASSLGQGIATNEKLFF. As DNA, the CDR3 is TGCGCCAGCAGCTTGGGACAGGGGATCGCAACTAATGAAAAACTGTTTTTT. The rearrangement joins TRBV5-1 to TRBJ1-4, with 8 bases aligning to TRBD1. CDR1 and CDR2 (germline): SGHRS, YFSETQ. The CDR3 spans 17 residues. V gave up 0 bases and J gave up 0 bases; unmatched junction bases: 4.

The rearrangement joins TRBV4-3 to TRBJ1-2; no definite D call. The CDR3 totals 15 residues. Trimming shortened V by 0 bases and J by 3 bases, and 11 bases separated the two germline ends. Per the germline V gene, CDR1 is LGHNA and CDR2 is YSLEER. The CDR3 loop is CASSQEFRGDYGYTF. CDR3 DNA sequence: TGCGCCAGCAGCCAAGAGTTCCGAGGAGACTATGGCTACACCTTC.

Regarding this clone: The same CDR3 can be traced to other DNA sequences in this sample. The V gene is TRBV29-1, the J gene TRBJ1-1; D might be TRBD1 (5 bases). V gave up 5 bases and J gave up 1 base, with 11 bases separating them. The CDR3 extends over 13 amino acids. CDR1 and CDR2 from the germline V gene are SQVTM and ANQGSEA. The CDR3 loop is CSVQGRQNTEAFF. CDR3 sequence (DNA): TGCAGCGTTCAGGGACGGCAGAACACTGAAGCTTTCTTT.

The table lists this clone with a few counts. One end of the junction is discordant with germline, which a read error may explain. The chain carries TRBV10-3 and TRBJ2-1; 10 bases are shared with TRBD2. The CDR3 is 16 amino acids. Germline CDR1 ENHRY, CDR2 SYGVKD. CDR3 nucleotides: TGTGCCACCAGTGACCCGAGCGGGGGGGCCTACAATGAGCAGTTCTTC. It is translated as CATSDPSGGAYNEQFF.

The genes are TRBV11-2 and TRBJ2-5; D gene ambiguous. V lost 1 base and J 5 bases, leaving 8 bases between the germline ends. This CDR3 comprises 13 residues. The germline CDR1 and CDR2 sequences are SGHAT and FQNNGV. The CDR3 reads CASSLVVGETQYF. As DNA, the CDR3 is TGTGCCAGCAGCTTAGTGGTGGGGGAGACCCAGTACTTC.

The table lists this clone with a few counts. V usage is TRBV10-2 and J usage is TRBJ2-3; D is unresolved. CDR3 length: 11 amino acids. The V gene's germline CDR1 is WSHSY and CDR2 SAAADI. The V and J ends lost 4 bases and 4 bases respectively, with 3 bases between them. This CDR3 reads CASSGSDTQYF. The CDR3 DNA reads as TGCGCCAGCAGTGGCTCAGATACGCAGTATTTT.